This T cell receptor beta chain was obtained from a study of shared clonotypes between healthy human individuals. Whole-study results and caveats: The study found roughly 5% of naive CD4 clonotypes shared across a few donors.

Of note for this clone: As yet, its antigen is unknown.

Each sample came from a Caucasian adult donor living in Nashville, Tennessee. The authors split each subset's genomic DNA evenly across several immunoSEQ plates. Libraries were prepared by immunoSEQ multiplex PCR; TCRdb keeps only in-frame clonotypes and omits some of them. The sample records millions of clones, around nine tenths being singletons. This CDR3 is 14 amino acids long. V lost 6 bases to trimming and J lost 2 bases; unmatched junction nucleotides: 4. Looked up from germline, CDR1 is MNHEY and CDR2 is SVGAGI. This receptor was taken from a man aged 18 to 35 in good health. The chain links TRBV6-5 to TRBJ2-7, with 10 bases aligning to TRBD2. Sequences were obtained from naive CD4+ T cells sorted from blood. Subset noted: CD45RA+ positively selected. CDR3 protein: CASSMTSGPYEQYF. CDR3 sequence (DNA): TGTGCCAGCAGCATGACTAGCGGGCCCTACGAGCAGTACTTC.